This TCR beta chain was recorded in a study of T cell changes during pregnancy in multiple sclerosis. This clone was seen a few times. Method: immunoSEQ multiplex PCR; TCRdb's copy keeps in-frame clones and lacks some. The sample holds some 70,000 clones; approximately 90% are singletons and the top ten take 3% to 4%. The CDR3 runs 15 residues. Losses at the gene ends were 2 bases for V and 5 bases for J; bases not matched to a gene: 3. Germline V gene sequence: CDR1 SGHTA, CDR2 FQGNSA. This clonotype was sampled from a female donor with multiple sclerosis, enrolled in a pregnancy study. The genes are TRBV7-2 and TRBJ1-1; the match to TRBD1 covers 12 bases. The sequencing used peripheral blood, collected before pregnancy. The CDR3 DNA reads TGTGCCAGCAGCTTAAGGGGACAGGGGGCAACTGAAGCTTTCTTT. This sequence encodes CASSLRGQGATEAFF.